A single sample gave rise to the 25 T cell receptor beta chains below, sequenced in a study of blood T cell repertoires in COVID-19. TCRdb keeps only in-frame clones here, not all; method: immunoSEQ multiplex PCR. This table holds hundreds of thousands of clones, over 70% found once. Sequenced material: peripheral blood. These receptors all stem from a woman of 80 years or more with acute or convalescent COVID-19.

This sequence joins TRBV6-2 or TRBV6-3 and TRBJ1-5, with a weak D call TRBD1 (5 bases). This CDR3 is 18 amino acids long. V lost 2 bases and J lost 5, with 22 bases in between. From germline, CDR1 is MNHEY and CDR2 SVGEGT. The CDR3 DNA reads as TGTGCCAGCAGTTACACGCCCGGCAGGGTACCCACCGATCAGCCCCAGCATTTT. As protein: CASSYTPGRVPTDQPQHF.

The chain carries TRBV3-1 (or the pseudogene TRBV3-2) and TRBJ2-4; D perhaps matches TRBD1 (5 bases). The CDR3 is made up of 14 amino acids. Germline assignment: CDR1 LGHDT and CDR2 YNNKEL (reference sequence). Trimming removed 6 bases at V and 1 base at J, with 10 bases between. For the CDR3, the DNA is TGTGCCAGCAGTCATAGACAGGCCAAAAACATTCAGTACTTC. Its translation is CASSHRQAKNIQYF.

The chain is built from TRBV5-1 and TRBJ2-5; 8 bases are shared with TRBD2. The length of the CDR3 is 14 residues. The germline CDR1 and CDR2 sequences are SGHRS and YFSETQ. J lost 5 bases, V lost 4 bases, and 7 bases had no gene match. The CDR3 here is CASSSGSSQETQYF. CDR3 in DNA: TGCGCCAGCAGCAGCGGGAGCTCTCAGGAGACCCAGTACTTC.

The gene calls are TRBV28 and TRBJ1-2; the match to TRBD1 covers 8 bases. Losses at the gene ends were 5 bases for V and 3 bases for J; bases not matched to a gene: 8. CDR1 MDHEN and CDR2 SYDVKM come from the germline V gene. The CDR3 runs 15 residues. The CDR3 bases are TGTGCCAGCAGTAGCCCCAGGGGGCCTCACTATGGCTACACCTTC. Translation: CASSSPRGPHYGYTF.

The V call is TRBV19, the J call TRBJ1-1; no firm D call. With 7 bases removed from V and 7 bases from J, the gap between germline ends came to 10 bases. The CDR3 is made up of 11 amino acids. Per germline, CDR1 LNHDA and CDR2 SQIVND (reference sequence). CDR3 region: CASTGYSEAFF. The CDR3 DNA follows: TGTGCCAGTACGGGGTATAGTGAAGCTTTCTTT.

V is TRBV6-7 and J is TRBJ2-7; TRBD2 matches at 9 bases. TRBV6-7 is an open reading frame, and its role is uncertain. The J segment lost 1 base and the V segment lost 0 bases, leaving 10 bases of the junction unmatched. CDR3 length equals 18 residues. CDR3 DNA: TGTGCCAGCAGTTACTCTACCCTTAGCGGGGGTGCGTCCTACGAGCAGTACTTC. Translation gives CASSYSTLSGGASYEQYF.

The chain has TRBV30 and TRBJ2-1; 9 nucleotides line up with TRBD1. Germline loops: CDR1 GTSNPN, CDR2 SVGIG (reference sequence). Trimming removed 2 bases from V and 1 base from J; junction bases left unmatched: 3. CDR3 length: 15 amino acids. The CDR3 DNA sequence: TGTGCCTGGAGTATACAGGGGGCGTCCTACAATGAGCAGTTCTTC. Amino acids: CAWSIQGASYNEQFF.

In its sample, this clone was seen a few times. The chain is built from TRBV4-2 and TRBJ1-3; 8 positions match TRBD1. Germline trimming cut 1 base from V and 4 bases from J; bases unmatched to any gene: 15. CDR3 length equals 19 residues. Germline loops: CDR1 LGHNA, CDR2 YNFKEQ. This CDR3 is CASSQVFGTGATGGNTIYF. As DNA, the CDR3 is TGTGCCAGCAGCCAAGTTTTCGGGACAGGAGCCACCGGGGGAAACACCATATATTTT.

The chain carries TRBV5-6 and TRBJ1-4, with a tentative D call TRBD1 (5 bases). Germline V gene sequence: CDR1 SGHDT, CDR2 YYEEEE. This CDR3 contains 15 residues. The ends were cut back, 0 bases at V and 11 bases at J, with 17 bases in the middle. The CDR3 protein is CASSLAGQATQKLFF. CDR3 coding DNA: TGTGCCAGCAGCTTGGCTGGACAAGCCACTCAGAAACTGTTTTTT.

The V gene is TRBV2, the J gene TRBJ1-6, with 10 bases that match TRBD1. Trimming removed 7 bases from V and 7 bases from J; junction bases left unmatched: 10. This CDR3 has 16 residues. The germline V gene has CDR1 SNHLY and CDR2 FYNNEI. DNA for the CDR3: TGTGCCAGCACTAGACAGGGGGCGCCGGGAAATTCACCCCTCCACTTT. Protein product: CASTRQGAPGNSPLHF.

V and J are TRBV28 and TRBJ2-6; TRBD1 might be the D (7 bases). Trimming removed 4 bases at V and 2 bases at J, with 15 bases between. CDR1 MDHEN and CDR2 SYDVKM come from the germline V gene. The CDR3 totals 17 residues. The CDR3 DNA reads TGTGCCAGCAGTTCGGCAGGGGGAGGCGCTGGGGCCAACGTCCTGACTTTC. It encodes CASSSAGGGAGANVLTF.

The rearrangement uses TRBV5-4 and TRBJ2-7, with TRBD2 as a possible D gene (7 bases). Trimming left V 4 bases short and J 3 bases short, with 29 bases between. The CDR3 totals 19 residues. Germline V gene sequence: CDR1 SGHNT, CDR2 YYREEE (reference sequence). DNA of the CDR3: TGTGCCAGCAGCCGCTCGGGGGGCCTAGCGGACAAATCTCTCTACGAGCAGTACTTC. This sequence encodes CASSRSGGLADKSLYEQYF.

The chain recombines TRBV7-2 with TRBJ1-1; a weak D match, TRBD1 (5 bases). This CDR3 spans 15 amino acids. Germline loops: CDR1 SGHTA, CDR2 FQGNSA. V was pared by 5 bases and J by 2 bases, with 15 bases between. The CDR3 nucleotides read TGTGCCAGCAGCGCACAGGAATCTCGAAACACTGAAGCTTTCTTT. Protein sequence: CASSAQESRNTEAFF. The whole variable domain, remainder taken from reference TRBV7-2 and TRBJ1-1, is GAGVSQSPSNKVTEKGKDVELRCDPISGHTALYWYRQSLGQGLEFLIYFQGNSAPDKSGLPSDRFSAERTGGSVSTLTIQRTQQEDSAVYLCASSAQESRNTEAFFGQGTRLTVV.

The V gene is TRBV4-1, the J gene TRBJ2-6, with 7 bases aligning to TRBD1. This CDR3 region has 17 residues. Germline loops: CDR1 MGHRA, CDR2 YSYEKL. Unmatched junction bases numbered 3, after V lost 1 base and J lost 0 bases. Here the CDR3 reads CASSQASGGSGANVLTF. CDR3 bases: TGCGCCAGCAGCCAAGCCTCAGGGGGCTCTGGGGCCAACGTCCTGACTTTC.

The chain uses TRBV28 and TRBJ1-3, with D uncertain. The germline V gene has CDR1 MDHEN and CDR2 SYDVKM. Trimming left V 4 bases short and J 0 bases short, with 13 bases between. The CDR3 has 16 residues. The CDR3 here is CASSSKVRGSGNTIYF. In DNA, the CDR3 is TGTGCCAGCAGTTCTAAGGTCAGAGGCTCTGGAAACACCATATATTTT.

This chain joins TRBV19 and TRBJ2-5; 7 bases are shared with TRBD1. The CDR3 is made up of 13 amino acids. The V gene end was trimmed by 6 bases and the J gene end by 5 bases; junction bases not matched to a gene: 6. CDR1 is LNHDA and CDR2 is SQIVND in the germline V gene (reference sequence). This CDR3 is CASSVDREETQYF. The CDR3 bases are TGTGCCAGTAGCGTTGACAGGGAGGAGACCCAGTACTTC.

The chain recombines TRBV21-1 with TRBJ2-7; no DNA check was done on the table's D call, TRBD2. TRBV21-1 is a pseudogene locus. This CDR3 contains 19 residues. The CDR3 here is CASKQTGTSGCHTHSEQYF. The DNA of the CDR3 is TGTGCCAGCAAACAAACCGGGACTAGCGGTTGTCATACACACTCCGAGCAGTACTTC.

CDR3 residues: CASSLGQGVSLDTEAFF. CDR3 sequence (DNA): TGCGCCAGCAGCTTAGGACAGGGGGTCTCTCTGGACACTGAAGCTTTCTTT. This rearrangement joins TRBV5-1 to TRBJ1-1; 10 bases match TRBD1. Trimming removed 2 bases from V and 3 bases from J; junction bases left unmatched: 10. The CDR3 has 17 residues. Germline-derived CDR1 and CDR2 are SGHRS and YFSETQ.

The V call is TRBV11-3, the J call TRBJ1-1; D gene uncertain. V was trimmed by 5 bases and J by 3 bases, leaving 7 bases between them. The CDR3 covers 12 residues. From germline, CDR1 is SGHNT and CDR2 YENEEA. CDR3 nucleotides: TGTGCCAGCAGCCACGCGGACACTGAAGCTTTCTTT. Translated: CASSHADTEAFF.

The V call is TRBV21-1, the J call TRBJ1-1; the table's TRBD1 call for D was not verified on the DNA. TRBV21-1 is classified as a pseudogene. The CDR3 sequence is 13 residues long. CDR3 DNA sequence: TGTGGCGGGACAGGAGGCTGGAGCACTGAAGCTTTCTTT. It yields the protein CGGTGGWSTEAFF.

V gene TRBV28 combines with J gene TRBJ1-5, with TRBD1 matching over 8 bases. The CDR3 has 16 residues. The germline gives CDR1 MDHEN, CDR2 SYDVKM. Unmatched junction bases numbered 9, after V lost 2 bases and J lost 6 bases. The CDR3 region has the DNA TGTGCCAGCAGTTTACCGGGACAGGTCTCGATTCAGCCCCAGCATTTT. Translated: CASSLPGQVSIQPQHF.

The chain combines TRBV19 with TRBJ1-1; the match to TRBD1 covers 7 bases. V trimming: 7 bases; J trimming: 5 bases; junction bases outside the gene matches: 10. Germline assignment: CDR1 LNHDA and CDR2 SQIVND (reference sequence). This CDR3 has 14 amino acids. Written as DNA, the CDR3 is TGTGCCAGTAAACCTAGGGGGCTGGAAACTGAAGCTTTCTTT. It codes for CASKPRGLETEAFF.

The chain joins TRBV6-5 to TRBJ2-7; 11 positions agree with TRBD1. Germline CDR1 MNHEY, CDR2 SVGAGI. The CDR3 spans 15 residues. With 6 bases clipped from V and 6 bases from J, the junction kept 10 bases outside the gene matches. The CDR3 is CASSRGKGTGGEQYF. DNA for the CDR3: TGTGCCAGCAGCCGCGGCAAAGGGACAGGGGGCGAGCAGTACTTC.

The V call is TRBV15, the J call TRBJ1-5, with D maybe TRBD1 (6 bases). Germline V lookup: CDR1 LNHNV, CDR2 YYDKDF (reference sequence). This CDR3 contains 15 residues. Trimming pared 3 bases from V and 4 bases from J, leaving 13 bases between. The CDR3 DNA reads TGTGCCACCAGCAGGCCAGGGGCCCCGAATCAGCCCCAGCATTTT. It yields the protein CATSRPGAPNQPQHF.

The rearrangement links TRBV3-1 (or the pseudogene TRBV3-2) to TRBJ2-5, with 16 positions matching TRBD2. V lost 4 bases, J lost 7 bases, and 6 bases stayed unmatched. The CDR3 is 16 amino acids. Germline lookup yields CDR1 LGHDT and CDR2 YNNKEL (reference sequence). CDR3 sequence (DNA): TGTGCCAGCAGCCCAGGGACTAGCGGGGGGGCTGGGACCCAGTACTTC. It yields the protein CASSPGTSGGAGTQYF.